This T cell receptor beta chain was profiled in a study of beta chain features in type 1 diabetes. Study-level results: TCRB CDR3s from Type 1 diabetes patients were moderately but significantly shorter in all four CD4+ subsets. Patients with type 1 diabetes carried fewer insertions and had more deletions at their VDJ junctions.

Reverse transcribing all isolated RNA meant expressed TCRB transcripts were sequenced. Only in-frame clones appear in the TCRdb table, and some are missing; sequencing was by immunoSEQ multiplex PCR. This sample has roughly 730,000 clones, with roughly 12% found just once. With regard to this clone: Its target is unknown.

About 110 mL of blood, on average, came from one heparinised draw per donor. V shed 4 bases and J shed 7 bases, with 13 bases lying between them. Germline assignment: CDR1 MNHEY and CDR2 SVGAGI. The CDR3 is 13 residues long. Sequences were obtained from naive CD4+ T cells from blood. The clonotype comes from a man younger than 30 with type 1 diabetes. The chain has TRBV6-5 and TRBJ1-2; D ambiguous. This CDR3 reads CASSFRERGGYTF. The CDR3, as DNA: TGTGCCAGCAGTTTCCGGGAACGCGGTGGCTACACCTTC.